This TCR beta chain was recorded in a study of CD8 T cells in ankylosing spondylitis. Findings of the study overall: A TCR beta motif of roughly 8 highly homologous variants appeared characteristic of ankylosing spondylitis blood. In ankylosing spondylitis patients, matched synovial fluid reportedly showed significant enrichment of disease-linked clones.

As regards this clonotype: The target antigen is unknown.

TCRdb recomputed calls from the 5' RACE reads with MiXCR, one row per CDR3 protein. The profile covers fewer than 550,000 distinct CDR3 sequences, with about 5.7% appearing a single time and under 4.5% taken by the ten largest. After removal of 2 bases from V and 3 bases from J, the junction contained 7 bases not matched to a gene. The CDR3 is made up of 17 amino acids. CDR1 and CDR2 (germline): MDHEN, SYDVKM. Sequences were obtained from blood, either unsorted or a sorted T cell fraction (not recorded which). The clonotype originates from a male donor with ankylosing spondylitis. The J gene is TRBJ1-5, the V gene TRBV28, with 10 bases lining up with TRBD1. In DNA form, the CDR3 reads TGTGCCAGCAGTTTAAGGACAGGGGGAAAAGTCAATCAGCCCCAGCATTTT. Protein sequence: CASSLRTGGKVNQPQHF. The full variable domain, with the rest looked up from reference TRBV28 and TRBJ1-5, is DVKVTQSSRYLVKRTGEKVFLECVQDMDHENMFWYRQDPGLGLRLIYFSYDVKMKEKGDIPEGYSVSREKKERFSLILESASTNQTSMYLCASSLRTGGKVNQPQHFGDGTRLSIL.